This T cell receptor (beta chain) was identified during a study of response to subunit inactivated influenza vaccine. Study-level points and caveats: The authors proposed limited new T cell recruitment per seasonal influenza vaccination.

TCRdb reanalysed the RT-PCR reads using MiXCR and keeps one entry per CDR3 protein. The repertoire holds roughly 570,000 distinct CDR3 sequences, with around 13% as singletons. This clonotype appeared a few times. Its antigen remains unknown. The CDR3 covers 16 residues. Germline V gene sequence: CDR1 MNHEY, CDR2 SMNVEV (reference sequence). The ends lost 5 bases at V and 1 base at J; junction bases unmatched: 9. The chain carries TRBV27 and TRBJ2-3; 7 nucleotides align to TRBD2. This specimen consisted of PBMCs from blood, obtained approximately 13 days after vaccination. The sequence derives from a man aged 50 or older who received an inactivated influenza vaccine. The CDR3 nucleotides read TGTGCCAGCAGTCTCCCAACGGGGGGACGCACAGATACGCAGTATTTT. Translating it yields CASSLPTGGRTDTQYF.